Presented here are 18 T cell receptor beta chains from one specimen sequenced in a study of blood T cell repertoires in COVID-19. Data came from immunoSEQ multiplex PCR; TCRdb stores just in-frame clones and leaves some out. Of approximately 140,000 clones listed, 87% are singletons. The source material was PBMCs or T cells enriched from blood (not recorded which). Receptor source: a woman aged 40 to 50 who had been exposed to COVID-19.

This clone has more than one count but fewer than ten. The chain has TRBV19 and TRBJ2-1, with 9 bases fitting TRBD1. The V gene end was trimmed by 5 bases and the J gene end by 9 bases; junction bases not matched to a gene: 11. The CDR3 length is 15 residues. Germline V gene sequence: CDR1 LNHDA, CDR2 SQIVND (reference sequence). The CDR3 DNA follows: TGTGCCAGTAGTTCCCCCGGGACAGGGTCGAGTGAGCAGTTCTTC. Protein sequence: CASSSPGTGSSEQFF.

This sequence joins TRBV3-1 (or the pseudogene TRBV3-2) and TRBJ2-7; 8 bases align to TRBD1. V lost 0 bases, J lost 3 bases, and 13 bases stayed unmatched. This CDR3 region has 18 residues. Germline CDR1 LGHDT, CDR2 YNNKEL (reference sequence). The CDR3 DNA reads as TGTGCCAGCAGCCAAGAGCGGGATGAGCGACAGGGGAACTACGAGCAGTACTTC. This encodes CASSQERDERQGNYEQYF.

CDR3: CASSGGQGLSGNTIYF. The CDR3, as DNA: TGTGCCAGCAGTGGAGGACAGGGGCTCTCTGGAAACACCATATATTTT. V and J are TRBV25-1 and TRBJ1-3; 9 positions agree with TRBD1. The CDR3 has 16 residues. The V and J ends lost 4 bases and 0 bases, in that order; junction bases with no gene match: 4. CDR1 and CDR2 from the germline V gene are MGHDK and SYGVNS.

The chain is built from TRBV9 and TRBJ2-1; 7 bases fit TRBD1. In germline, CDR1 is SGDLS, CDR2 YYNGEE. The CDR3 totals 16 residues. Trimming at V came to 3 bases and at J to 7 bases, leaving 13 bases not matched to a gene. CDR3 nucleotides: TGTGCCAGCAGCGGGTTGGGACAGCCCACGCTAAATGAGCAGTTCTTC. The encoded protein is CASSGLGQPTLNEQFF.

V gene TRBV27 combines with J gene TRBJ2-7, with 12 bases aligning to TRBD2. Germline values: CDR1 MNHEY, CDR2 SMNVEV (reference sequence). The CDR3 consists of 16 residues. The junction had 4 bases not matched to a gene; V was cut back by 4 bases and J by 0 bases. The DNA for the CDR3 is TGTGCCAGCAGTTCCCGGACTAGCGGGGCCTCCTACGAGCAGTACTTC. Its protein is CASSSRTSGASYEQYF.

This chain connects TRBV5-1 to TRBJ2-3, with D possibly TRBD2 on 5 matching bases. The CDR3 covers 15 residues. The V gene's germline CDR1 is SGHRS and CDR2 YFSETQ. V was pared by 2 bases and J by 0 bases, with 10 bases between. As DNA, the CDR3 is TGCGCCAGCAGCTTATTAGCGTATAGCACAGATACGCAGTATTTT. Its protein product is CASSLLAYSTDTQYF.

The table lists this clone with a count of one. V and J are TRBV6-2 or TRBV6-3 and TRBJ1-5; 7 nucleotides match TRBD1. Germline V gives CDR1 MNHEY, CDR2 SVGEGT. V shed 6 bases, J shed 4 bases, and the junction held 3 bases outside the gene matches. The length of the CDR3 is 13 residues. The CDR3 DNA follows: TGTGCCAGCAGCCTGGACAGGAATCAGCCCCAGCATTTT. Protein: CASSLDRNQPQHF.

The chain combines TRBV3-1 (or the pseudogene TRBV3-2) with TRBJ1-5; maybe TRBD1 (5 bases). This CDR3 comprises 15 residues. CDR1 is LGHDT, CDR2 YNNKEL, per germline (reference sequence). V dropped 0 bases and J dropped 5 bases, with 11 bases sitting between them. In DNA form, the CDR3 reads TGTGCCAGCAGCCAAGATAGTGGGGGGTATCAGCCCCAGCATTTT. This gives the protein CASSQDSGGYQPQHF.

This rearrangement joins TRBV4-3 to TRBJ1-5; 10 bases fit TRBD1. The V segment lost 0 bases and the J segment 8 bases; nucleotides outside the gene matches: 10. CDR1 LGHNA and CDR2 YSLEER come from the germline V gene. The CDR3 length is 17 residues. CDR3 amino acids: CASSQDRSDRGSEPQHF. The CDR3 DNA follows: TGCGCCAGCAGCCAAGATCGGTCGGACAGGGGGTCTGAGCCCCAGCATTTT.

The chain recombines TRBV2 with TRBJ2-3, with 9 bases identical to TRBD2. The V and J ends lost 3 bases and 4 bases, in that order; junction bases with no gene match: 2. Germline CDR1 reads SNHLY; CDR2 reads FYNNEI. The CDR3 covers 14 residues. The CDR3 region has the DNA TGTGCCAGCAGTGAGGCGGGGGGGCCAGATACGCAGTATTTT. Encoded protein: CASSEAGGPDTQYF.

V usage is TRBV5-1 and J usage is TRBJ2-3; D is undetermined. Per the germline V gene, CDR1 is SGHRS and CDR2 is YFSETQ. The CDR3 contains 18 residues. Trimming left V 0 bases short and J 0 bases short, with 17 bases between. The CDR3 is CASSLVLGWADSTDTQYF. The DNA for the CDR3 is TGCGCCAGCAGCTTGGTTCTTGGGTGGGCAGATAGCACAGATACGCAGTATTTT.

The chain joins TRBV6-4 to TRBJ2-3, with TRBD2 matching 8 bases. This CDR3 is built from 16 residues. After removal of 6 bases from V and 4 bases from J, the junction contained 12 bases not matched to a gene. The V gene's germline CDR1 is MRHNA and CDR2 SNTAGT. The CDR3, as DNA: TGTGCCAGCAGGGAAGGATCGGGGGGGCCGGCAGATACGCAGTATTTT. Translated, it gives CASREGSGGPADTQYF.

The count of this clone is one. V and J are TRBV5-1 and TRBJ2-3; 8 bases match TRBD2. Germline V gene sequence: CDR1 SGHRS, CDR2 YFSETQ. The CDR3 runs to 14 residues. With V trimmed by 4 bases and J by 6 bases, 7 bases remained unmatched. CDR3 sequence (DNA): TGCGCCAGCAGCCTCGGGAGGGCCGAGGATACGCAGTATTTT. This translates into CASSLGRAEDTQYF.

The chain carries TRBV7-2 and TRBJ1-3, with 9 bases that match TRBD1. Germline trimming cut 4 bases from V and 4 bases from J; bases unmatched to any gene: 8. The V gene's germline CDR1 is SGHTA and CDR2 FQGNSA. The CDR3 covers 16 residues. CDR3 residues: CASSSPYRGPGNTIYF. The CDR3, as DNA: TGTGCCAGCAGCTCCCCCTACAGGGGGCCGGGAAACACCATATATTTT.

The rearrangement uses TRBV5-1 and TRBJ2-1; 9 positions agree with TRBD2. The CDR3 has 13 residues. V lost 6 bases, J lost 4 bases, and 2 bases stayed unmatched. Germline-derived CDR1 and CDR2 are SGHRS and YFSETQ. CDR3 residues: CASTSGDYNEQFF. The CDR3 nucleotides are TGCGCCAGCACTAGCGGGGATTACAATGAGCAGTTCTTC.

The rearrangement joins TRBV6-5 to TRBJ1-2, with 7 nucleotides matching TRBD1. This CDR3 contains 14 residues. V shed 7 bases, J shed 1 base, and the junction held 6 bases outside the gene matches. CDR1 and CDR2 (germline): MNHEY, SVGAGI. The CDR3 bases are TGTGCCAGCAACAGAGGGGGCGTTAACTATGGCTACACCTTC. It translates to CASNRGGVNYGYTF.

This chain connects TRBV10-1 to TRBJ2-3; TRBD2 is a possible D gene (6 bases). V gave up 0 bases and J gave up 6 bases, with 13 bases separating them. The CDR3 is 15 amino acids. Germline V gene data show CDR1 as WNHNN and CDR2 as SYGVQD (reference sequence). CDR3 protein: CASSESYLAPDTQYF. In nucleotides, the CDR3 is TGCGCCAGCAGTGAGTCGTATCTAGCGCCCGATACGCAGTATTTT.

This chain connects TRBV4-1 to TRBJ2-3, with 7 nucleotides matching TRBD2. Germline V gene data show CDR1 as MGHRA and CDR2 as YSYEKL. Trimming took 4 bases from V and 0 from J; bases not matched to a gene: 13. The CDR3 sequence is 18 residues long. The CDR3 region is CASSPLGSGTGSTDTQYF. CDR3 bases: TGCGCCAGCAGCCCACTTGGGAGCGGGACGGGGAGCACAGATACGCAGTATTTT.